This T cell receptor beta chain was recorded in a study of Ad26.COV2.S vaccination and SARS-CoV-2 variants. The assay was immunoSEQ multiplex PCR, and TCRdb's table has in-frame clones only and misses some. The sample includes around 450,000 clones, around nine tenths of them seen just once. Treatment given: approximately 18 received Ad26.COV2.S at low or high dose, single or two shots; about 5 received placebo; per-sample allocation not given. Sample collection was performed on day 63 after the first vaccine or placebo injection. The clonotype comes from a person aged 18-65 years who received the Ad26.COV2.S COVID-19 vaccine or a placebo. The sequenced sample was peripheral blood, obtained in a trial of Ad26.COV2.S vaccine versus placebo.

Here the CDR3 DNA reads TGTGCCAGCAGCGCTAACAGGGCTTTGGGCACAGATACGCAGTATTTT. Residues: CASSANRALGTDTQYF. The chain links TRBV13 to TRBJ2-3, with D possibly TRBD1 on 6 matching bases. Trimming shortened V by 5 bases and J by 1 base, and 16 bases separated the two germline ends. This CDR3 region has 16 residues. Germline CDR1 is PRHDT and CDR2 is FYEKMQ (reference sequence). The full variable domain, completed using reference TRBV13 and TRBJ2-3, is AAGVIQSPRHLIKEKRETATLKCYPIPRHDTVYWYQQGPGQDPQFLISFYEKMQSDKGSIPDRFSAQQFSDYHSELNMSSLELGDSALYFCASSANRALGTDTQYFGPGTRLTVL.